Below, 2 T cell receptor beta chains from the same sample are listed, as sequenced in a study of technical replicates of blood from a few donors. Using immunoSEQ multiplex PCR, the repertoire was profiled, and TCRdb retains in-frame clones only, with some absent. The sample includes around 83,000 clones, about 94% of them seen just once. Sample: T cells isolated from PBMCs. These receptors came from a human donor in good health.

This clone was detected only once. V usage is TRBV13 and J usage is TRBJ2-3; D not resolved. V was cut by 4 bases and J by 4 bases, with 12 bases left in between. CDR1 PRHDT and CDR2 FYEKMQ come from the germline V gene (reference sequence). The length of the CDR3 is 14 residues. The CDR3 here is CASSSFFRADTQYF. CDR3 DNA: TGTGCCAGCAGCTCCTTTTTTAGAGCAGATACGCAGTATTTT.

The chain couples TRBV19 to TRBJ1-1, with no clear D. There are 11 residues in the CDR3. In germline, CDR1 is LNHDA, CDR2 SQIVND (reference sequence). Trimming pared 8 bases from V and 2 bases from J, leaving 6 bases between. Written as DNA, the CDR3 is TGTGCCAGTCGGTATAACACTGAAGCTTTCTTT. This sequence encodes CASRYNTEAFF.